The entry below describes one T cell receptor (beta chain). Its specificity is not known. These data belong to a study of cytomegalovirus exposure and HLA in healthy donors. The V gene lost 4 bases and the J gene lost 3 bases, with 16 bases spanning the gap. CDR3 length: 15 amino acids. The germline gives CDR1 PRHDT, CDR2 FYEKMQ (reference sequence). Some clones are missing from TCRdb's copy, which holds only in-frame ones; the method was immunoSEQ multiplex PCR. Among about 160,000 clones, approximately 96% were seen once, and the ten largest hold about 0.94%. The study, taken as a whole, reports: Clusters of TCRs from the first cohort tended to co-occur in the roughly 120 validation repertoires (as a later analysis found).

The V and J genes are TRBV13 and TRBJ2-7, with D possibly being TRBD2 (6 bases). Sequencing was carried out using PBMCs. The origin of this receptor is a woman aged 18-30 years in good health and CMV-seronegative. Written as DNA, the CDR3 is TGTGCCAGCAGCTCCCCGGGAGCGGCCCTCTACGAGCAGTACTTC. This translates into CASSSPGAALYEQYF. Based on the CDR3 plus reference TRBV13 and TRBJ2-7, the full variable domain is AAGVIQSPRHLIKEKRETATLKCYPIPRHDTVYWYQQGPGQDPQFLISFYEKMQSDKGSIPDRFSAQQFSDYHSELNMSSLELGDSALYFCASSSPGAALYEQYFGPGTRLTVT.